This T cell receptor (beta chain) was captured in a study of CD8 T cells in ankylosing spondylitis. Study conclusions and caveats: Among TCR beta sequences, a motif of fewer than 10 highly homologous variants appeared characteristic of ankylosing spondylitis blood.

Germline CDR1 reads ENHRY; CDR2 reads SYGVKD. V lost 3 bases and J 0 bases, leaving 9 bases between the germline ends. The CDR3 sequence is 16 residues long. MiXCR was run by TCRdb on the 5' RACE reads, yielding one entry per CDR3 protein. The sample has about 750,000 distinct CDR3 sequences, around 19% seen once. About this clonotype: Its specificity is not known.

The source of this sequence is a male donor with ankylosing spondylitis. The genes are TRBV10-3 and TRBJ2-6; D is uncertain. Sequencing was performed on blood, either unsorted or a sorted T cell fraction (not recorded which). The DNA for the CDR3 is TGTGCCATCAGTGATGGCTTTCCCTCTGGGGCCAACGTCCTGACTTTC. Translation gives CAISDGFPSGANVLTF.